This T cell receptor beta chain was sequenced during a study of cytomegalovirus exposure and HLA in healthy donors. Trimming took off 1 base at V and 4 bases at J, with 13 bases between the two ends. Germline assignment: CDR1 SGHTA and CDR2 FQGNSA. This CDR3 is 16 amino acids long. The PCR employed 60 Vbeta primers together with 13 Jbeta primers. The method was immunoSEQ multiplex PCR; TCRdb's version includes in-frame clones alone and lacks a portion of them. The sample lists about 67,000 clones, 65% to 85% seen once, with 2.5% to 3% in the top ten. This clone was seen just once. Its antigen remains unknown. Findings and limits, study-wide: Cytomegalovirus-associated TCR beta chains were listed, numbering 150 to 200. In a later analysis, most CMV-associated TCR beta chains appeared HLA-restricted.

Material for sequencing was PBMCs. The chain employs TRBV7-2 and TRBJ1-4; D perhaps matches TRBD1 (6 bases). The receptor comes from a young woman in good health and CMV-seronegative. DNA of the CDR3: TGTGCCAGCAGCTTAGGAGACAGGACTTTTAATGAAAAACTGTTTTTT. Protein: CASSLGDRTFNEKLFF.